This TCR beta chain was captured by sequencing in a study of Ad26.COV2.S vaccination and SARS-CoV-2 variants (dated by TCRdb to 2020 to 2022). With respect to the entire study: Donors in the vaccine arm were drawn from COV1001, a phase I-IIa trial of Ad26.COV2.S in healthy adults that was multicentre, randomized, double-blind and placebo-controlled. Ad26.COV2.S was administered intramuscularly at a dose of 5x10^10 or 1x10^11 viral particles, either as one shot or as two shots given 56 days apart. TCRbeta repertoire sequencing served as the tool for gauging how specific and how broad the SARS-CoV-2-reactive T cell receptors were following Ad26.COV2.S vaccination. The TCR-sequenced set comprised around 30 samples: some 20 Ad26.COV2.S vaccine recipients, 5 placebo recipients and 8 SARS-CoV-2 convalescent individuals. Trial participants were randomized into five groups of five, in which low-dose or high-dose Ad26.COV2.S was given once or twice, or placebo was given on both occasions. Investigators did not know the trial group allocation while performing experiments and assessing outcomes. Results and caveats for the whole study, not just this receptor: After vaccination, substantial breadth of spike-specific CD8+ and CD4+ T cell responses was reported. The authors noted that total T cell responses may have been underestimated by the TCR breadth and depth analyses. Comparing responses between vaccine doses or regimens was not something the study was powered to do. Compared with placebo recipients, Ad26.COV2.S recipients showed higher spike-specific TCR breadth (P = 0.0014). Comparable non-spike TCR breadth was observed between vaccine and placebo recipients, consistent with only spike being contained in the vaccine.

The immunoSEQ Assay was the method used to sequence TCRbeta CDR3 regions. After extraction, genomic DNA underwent amplification by bias-controlled multiplex PCR, followed by high-throughput sequencing. Per the authors' processing: To quantify the absolute abundance of every unique TCRbeta CDR3 region, sequences were collapsed and filtered. Usable DNA was measured by amplifying reference genes present in all nucleated cells, and TCRbeta template counts were normalized to that usable DNA to estimate T cell fraction. Repertoire TCRs were annotated as SARS-CoV-2-specific when V gene, CDR3 amino acid sequence and J gene were exactly matched to a known reactive TCR set. The reference SARS-CoV-2 TCR set was derived from MIRA and filtered for enrichment in COVID-19-positive ImmuneCODE repertoires, a step that removed public or cross-reactive TCRs. Using the MIRA antigens, annotated TCRs were further analysed by specific ORF or by position within an ORF. Breadth was defined as annotated unique rearrangements over total unique productive rearrangements; depth was the summed frequency of those rearrangements. Group comparisons of TCR breadth used two-sided Wilcoxon rank-sum tests. The table was pulled from immuneACCESS by TCRdb, which kept in-frame rearrangements only. Such tables lose some clones; where checked, under half of the loss comes from unresolved V genes, and the rest has no known cause. That table is the source of V, J and clone size, and D and trimming were worked out from the DNA. The sample table lists more than 300,000 clones, about 85% of them with a count of one. The ten largest clonotypes hold 2% to 2.5% of the sample.

From the germline V gene, CDR1 is SGHRS and CDR2 is YFSETQ. From its cysteine to its phenylalanine, the CDR3 spans 13 amino acids. The sequence is cut down to CDR3 DNA, 39 bases in frame from base 1. Trimming removed 3 bases from V and 8 bases from J, leaving 11 bases between the germline ends. The meaning of the sample's treatment or condition label: roughly 20 received Ad26.COV2.S at low or high dose, single or two shots; roughly 5 received placebo; per-sample allocation not given. For vaccine and placebo recipients, the sequenced repertoires came from samples collected on day 63 after the first injection. In Cohort 1b, 25 or so adults aged 18-55 years were enrolled at a single site in Boston, USA, between 29 July and 7 August 2020. As a vaccine, Ad26.COV2.S was a replication-incompetent adenovirus type 26 vector that expressed a prefusion-stabilized SARS-CoV-2 spike protein derived from the original Wuhan strain.

A note on this clone: What antigen it recognizes has not been identified. It has no much larger one-base neighbor in the sample; base qualities were not kept.

This clonotype originated in a person between 18 and 65 years old who received the Ad26.COV2.S COVID-19 vaccine or a placebo. Sequenced material: peripheral blood, taken in a trial of Ad26.COV2.S vaccine versus placebo. The sequence links TRBV5-1 to TRBJ1-4, with no reliable assignment of the D segment. The CDR3 protein is CASSSNLGEKLFF. The nucleotide sequence is given as TGCGCCAGCAGCTCGAACTTAGGGGAAAAACTGTTTTTT.